Shown below are 3 T cell receptor beta chains from a single sample sequenced in a study of T cell responses to AZD1222 COVID-19 vaccine. Clones were sequenced by immunoSEQ multiplex PCR, and TCRdb holds only the in-frame ones, with some missing. In the table there are nearly 110,000 clones, roughly 90% of which are singletons. The sequences come from peripheral blood, collected on day 0 of AZD1222 vaccination. The receptors derive from an adult in good health.

The chain joins TRBV5-1 to TRBJ2-7, with 16 bases that match TRBD2. Trimming took 1 base from V and 1 from J; bases not matched to a gene: 8. The germline gives CDR1 SGHRS, CDR2 YFSETQ. CDR3 length: 19 amino acids. CDR3 region: CASSLSGLAGGLGSYEQYF. For the CDR3, the DNA is TGCGCCAGCAGCTTGTCGGGACTAGCGGGAGGGCTAGGATCCTACGAGCAGTACTTC.

V and J are TRBV2 and TRBJ1-1; D not resolved. Germline V gene lookup returns CDR1 SNHLY and CDR2 FYNNEI. This CDR3 has 13 residues. V dropped 8 bases and J dropped 0 bases, with 10 bases sitting between them. This CDR3 reads CASGVEMNTEAFF. The CDR3 nucleotides are TGTGCCAGCGGGGTTGAAATGAACACTGAAGCTTTCTTT.

The chain is built from TRBV9 and TRBJ1-4, with a possible D match to TRBD1 (6 bases). CDR3 size: 15 residues. V lost 6 bases, J lost 1 base, and 13 bases lay in between. Germline values: CDR1 SGDLS, CDR2 YYNGEE. The CDR3 nucleotides read TGTGCCAGCACCGAGGGGGGAGGAACTAATGAAAAACTGTTTTTT. This encodes CASTEGGGTNEKLFF.